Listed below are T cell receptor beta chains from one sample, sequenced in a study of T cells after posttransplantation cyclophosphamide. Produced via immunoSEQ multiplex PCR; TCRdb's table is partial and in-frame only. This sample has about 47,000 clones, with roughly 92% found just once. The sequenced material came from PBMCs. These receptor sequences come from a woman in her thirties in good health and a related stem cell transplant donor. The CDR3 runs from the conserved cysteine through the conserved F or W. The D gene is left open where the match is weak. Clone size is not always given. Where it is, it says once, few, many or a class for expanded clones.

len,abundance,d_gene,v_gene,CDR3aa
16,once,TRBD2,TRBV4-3,CASSQDPGGITDTQYF
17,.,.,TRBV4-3,CASSHLGQNSRVYGYTF
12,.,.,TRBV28,CASTPGSYEQYF
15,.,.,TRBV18,CASSPDRTPGYGYTF
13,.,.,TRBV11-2,CASSLRQYNEQFF
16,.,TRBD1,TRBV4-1,CASSRQGPRGNQPQHF
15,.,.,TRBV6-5,CASRLAQLSNQPQHF
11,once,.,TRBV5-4,CASSGPNTIYF
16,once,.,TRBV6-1,CASSEGYSSYNSPLHF
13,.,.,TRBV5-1,CASSLGQGGEQYF